These 21 T cell receptor beta chains originate from one sample sequenced in a study of T cell repertoires in cytomegalovirus infection. MiXCR, applied by TCRdb to the reads, yields one record per CDR3 protein. The sample contains roughly 630,000 distinct CDR3 sequences, 24% of which appear only once. The sequenced sample was CD8+ T cells from PBMCs. All receptors derive from a human donor in good health (CMV status not recorded). Some clones in this sample may be carry-over from other donors' samples.

The chain is built from TRBV29-1 and TRBJ1-4; TRBD1 might be the D (6 bases). The CDR3 extends over 12 amino acids. V lost 2 bases, J lost 16 bases, and 17 bases lay in between. Germline V gene sequence: CDR1 SQVTM, CDR2 ANQGSEA. The CDR3: CSVELGGQTKFF. The CDR3 DNA is TGCAGCGTTGAATTGGGAGGACAGACCAAGTTTTTT. Using reference TRBV29-1 and TRBJ1-4 for the parts outside the CDR3, the full variable domain is SAVISQKPSRDICQRGTSLTIQCQVDSQVTMMFWYRQQPGQSLTLIATANQGSEATYESGFVIDKFPISRPNLTFSTLTVSNMSPEDSSIYLCSVELGGQTKFFGSGTQLSVL.

This clonotype was picked up a small number of times. The chain links TRBV12-3 or TRBV12-4 to TRBJ1-2; TRBD1 aligns across 7 bases. The CDR3 has 16 amino acids. V gave up 0 bases and J gave up 2 bases; unmatched junction bases: 6. The CDR3 nucleotides are TGTGCCAGCAGTTTAGCAGGGGGACAGAGGAACTATGGCTACACCTTC. It encodes CASSLAGGQRNYGYTF.

The chain uses TRBV6-2 or TRBV6-3 and TRBJ1-1, with D possibly matching TRBD1 (5 bases). Germline V gene sequence: CDR1 MNHEY, CDR2 SVGEGT. V dropped 7 bases and J dropped 1 base, with 16 bases sitting between them. The CDR3 has 15 amino acids. CDR3 sequence (DNA): TGTGCCAGCAACCCGATGGGACGGCCGAACACTGAAGCTTTCTTT. Residues: CASNPMGRPNTEAFF.

This clonotype was counted only a few times. The chain carries TRBV4-1 and TRBJ1-1; the D is unclear. Germline-derived CDR1 and CDR2 are MGHRA and YSYEKL. CDR3 length: 16 amino acids. V was pared by 4 bases and J by 2 bases, with 17 bases between. The CDR3 bases are TGCGCCAGCAGCCCAGGTTGGTCGGAACTTAACACTGAAGCTTTCTTT. It yields the protein CASSPGWSELNTEAFF.

With respect to this clonotype: The missing conserved phenylalanine or tryptophan at the end of this CDR3 makes a read error likely. The chain combines TRBV7-6 with TRBJ2-1; possibly TRBD1 for D (5 bases). Germline V lookup: CDR1 SGHVS, CDR2 FNYEAQ. Trimming cost V 1 base and J 2 bases, with 9 bases left between them. The CDR3 is 15 residues long. The CDR3 DNA is TGTGCCAGCAGCTTAGGCAGGGTTCCCTACAATGAGCAGTTCTCC. Residues: CASSLGRVPYNEQFS.

V gene TRBV29-1 combines with J gene TRBJ1-5; 9 bases match TRBD1. The CDR3 has 14 amino acids. Germline CDR1 is SQVTM and CDR2 is ANQGSEA. V lost 4 bases to trimming and J lost 4 bases; unmatched junction nucleotides: 5. For the CDR3, the DNA is TGCAGCGTTGTGGTACAGGGGGCAAATCAGCCCCAGCATTTT. The encoded protein is CSVVVQGANQPQHF.

This clonotype came up a few times. This chain connects TRBV2 to TRBJ1-1; D perhaps matches TRBD1 (6 bases). The V gene's germline CDR1 is SNHLY and CDR2 FYNNEI. The CDR3 extends over 17 amino acids. V shed 2 bases and J shed 3 bases, with 19 bases lying between them. This CDR3 reads CASSELPGGRLDTEAFF. The CDR3 DNA reads as TGTGCCAGCAGTGAATTACCGGGGGGGCGTTTGGACACTGAAGCTTTCTTT.

The chain carries TRBV12-3 or TRBV12-4 and TRBJ2-7, with D maybe TRBD2 (5 bases). This CDR3 contains 13 residues. The CDR3 spells CASGPGFSYEQCV. The CDR3 DNA sequence: TGTGCCAGCGGCCCGGGGTTCTCCTACGAGCAGTGCGTC.

The rearrangement links TRBV6-5 to TRBJ1-1, with D uncertain. The germline V and J ends were trimmed by 1 base and 0 bases, with 3 bases remaining between them. CDR3 length: 13 amino acids. Germline V CDR1 and CDR2: MNHEY, SVGAGI. The CDR3: CASSYYVNTEAFF. In nucleotides, the CDR3 is TGTGCCAGCAGTTACTATGTGAACACTGAAGCTTTCTTT.

This clonotype was counted between two and nine times. V gene TRBV20-1 combines with J gene TRBJ2-1; 9 bases agree with TRBD2. The CDR3 totals 14 residues. Germline V gene sequence: CDR1 DFQATT, CDR2 SNEGSKA (reference sequence). With V trimmed by 3 bases and J by 8 bases, 8 bases remained unmatched. The CDR3 protein is CSARGWRGGDEQFF. In nucleotides, the CDR3 is TGCAGTGCTAGGGGGTGGCGGGGGGGCGATGAGCAGTTCTTC.

About this clonotype: With a much larger clone just one base away, this may be a read error. V usage is TRBV5-6 and J usage is TRBJ2-1; D is possibly TRBD2 (5 bases). Germline CDR1 SGHDT, CDR2 YYEEEE. The CDR3 length is 15 residues. Trimming stripped 8 bases from V and 0 bases from J, with 15 bases between. In DNA form, the CDR3 reads TGTGCCAGAAGCCCAGGACGGGGCTCCTACAATGAGCAGTTCTTC. Its protein is CARSPGRGSYNEQFF.

At least ten counts were recorded for this clonotype. The chain links TRBV7-2 to TRBJ2-3, with no clear D. Germline V lookup: CDR1 SGHTA, CDR2 FQGNSA. V was trimmed by 5 bases and J by 4 bases, leaving 10 bases between them. The CDR3 is 13 residues long. CDR3: CASSLPPPDTQYF. The CDR3 bases are TGTGCCAGCAGCCTCCCCCCCCCAGATACGCAGTATTTT.

This clonotype has at least ten counts. The rearrangement joins TRBV7-6 to TRBJ2-3, with D unresolved. Trimming shortened V by 1 base and J by 0 bases, and 8 bases separated the two germline ends. Germline CDR1 reads SGHVS; CDR2 reads FNYEAQ. The CDR3 spans 15 residues. In DNA form, the CDR3 reads TGTGCCAGCAGCTTAGTCCCGACCAGCACAGATACGCAGTATTTT. Protein: CASSLVPTSTDTQYF.

The chain carries TRBV7-6 and TRBJ2-2, with 9 positions matching TRBD1. Germline CDR1 SGHVS, CDR2 FNYEAQ. V shed 1 base, J shed 1 base, and the junction held 7 bases outside the gene matches. This CDR3 is built from 18 residues. The CDR3 reads CASSLGGQGRMNTGELFF. The CDR3 region has the DNA TGTGCCAGCAGCTTAGGGGGACAGGGAAGAATGAACACCGGGGAGCTGTTTTTT. Using reference TRBV7-6 and TRBJ2-2 for the parts outside the CDR3, the full variable domain is GAGVSQSPRYKVTKRGQDVALRCDPISGHVSLYWYRQALGQGPEFLTYFNYEAQQDKSGLPNDRFSAERPEGSISTLTIQRTEQRDSAMYRCASSLGGQGRMNTGELFFGEGSRLTVL.

The chain links TRBV29-1 to TRBJ1-2; D remains unclear. The CDR3 runs to 14 residues. Germline V gene sequence: CDR1 SQVTM, CDR2 ANQGSEA. Trimming stripped 4 bases from V and 3 bases from J, with 15 bases between. CDR3 residues: CSVGGMDGDYGYTF. The CDR3 bases are TGCAGCGTTGGGGGAATGGACGGAGACTATGGCTACACCTTC.

The sample holds a few counts of this clonotype. The chain links TRBV2 to TRBJ2-1; D is possibly TRBD2 (8 bases). Germline loops: CDR1 SNHLY, CDR2 FYNNEI. The CDR3 is 15 residues long. V was cut by 6 bases and J by 2 bases, with 14 bases left in between. CDR3 amino acids: CASSIAGTAYNEQFF. The CDR3 nucleotides are TGTGCCAGCAGCATAGCGGGGACAGCCTACAATGAGCAGTTCTTC. The variable domain in full, completed from reference TRBV2 and TRBJ2-1, reads EPEVTQTPSHQVTQMGQEVILRCVPISNHLYFYWYRQILGQKVEFLVSFYNNEISEKSEIFDDQFSVERPDGSNFTLKIRSTKLEDSAMYFCASSIAGTAYNEQFFGPGTRLTVL.

The J gene is TRBJ2-6, the V gene TRBV9, with a weak D call TRBD1 (5 bases). This CDR3 is built from 20 residues. Between the trimmed V and J ends, which lost 4 bases and 2 bases, there was a span of 25 bases. Germline values: CDR1 SGDLS, CDR2 YYNGEE. Here the CDR3 DNA reads TGTGCCAGCAGCCCCCAGGGAAGGCAGTCCCTCGGAGCTGGGGCCAACGTCCTGACTTTC. This encodes CASSPQGRQSLGAGANVLTF.

This chain links TRBV6-2 or TRBV6-3 with TRBJ2-3, with TRBD2 matching over 9 bases. V lost 5 bases, J lost 7 bases, and 7 bases stayed unmatched. Looked up from germline, CDR1 is MNHEY and CDR2 is SVGEGT. The CDR3 is 14 residues long. CDR3 amino acids: CASSSGLATHTQYF. DNA for the CDR3: TGTGCCAGCAGTAGCGGACTAGCGACACATACGCAGTATTTT.

V and J are TRBV2 and TRBJ1-4; TRBD1 might be the D (6 bases). Germline assignment: CDR1 SNHLY and CDR2 FYNNEI. V was cut by 3 bases and J by 1 base, with 15 bases left in between. The CDR3 covers 17 residues. The CDR3 nucleotides read TGTGCCAGCAGTGAGAGGGGACACCCTAGAACTAATGAAAAACTGTTTTTT. Protein product: CASSERGHPRTNEKLFF.

This clonotype has ten or more counts. The chain employs TRBV7-2 and TRBJ2-4, with D perhaps TRBD2 (5 bases). The CDR3 has 15 residues. V gave up 0 bases and J gave up 0 bases, with 6 bases separating them. CDR1 is SGHTA, CDR2 FQGNSA, per germline. The CDR3 nucleotides are TGTGCCAGCAGCTTAGCCGGACTAGCCAAAAACATTCAGTACTTC. The encoded protein is CASSLAGLAKNIQYF.

This clonotype was recorded a few times. This chain joins TRBV7-9 and TRBJ1-2; 7 bases map to TRBD1. The V segment lost 5 bases and the J segment 8 bases; nucleotides outside the gene matches: 11. The CDR3 sequence is 14 residues long. Per the germline V gene, CDR1 is SEHNR and CDR2 is FQNEAQ (reference sequence). The CDR3: CASSTDRDFWGYTF. The CDR3 nucleotides read TGTGCCAGCAGCACCGACAGGGACTTTTGGGGCTACACCTTC.